Presented here are 20 T cell receptor beta chains from one specimen sequenced in a study of blood T cell repertoires in COVID-19. Assay: immunoSEQ multiplex PCR; the TCRdb copy retains only in-frame clones and omits some. Among some 380,000 clones listed, about 90% were seen once. Sequencing was carried out using PBMCs or T cells enriched from blood (not recorded which). These TCRs come from a man aged 25 to 45 who had recovered from COVID-19.

This clone was seen only a few times. The rearrangement links TRBV7-9 to TRBJ2-1; the match to TRBD2 covers 7 bases. The germline V gene has CDR1 SEHNR and CDR2 FQNEAQ (reference sequence). This CDR3 is built from 16 residues. V shed 1 base and J 2 bases; nucleotides not matched to a gene: 5. CDR3 sequence (DNA): TGTGCCAGCAGCTTAGGTTCTAGCGGAACCTACAATGAGCAGTTCTTC. Its translation is CASSLGSSGTYNEQFF.

This chain connects TRBV28 to TRBJ1-2, with 9 bases aligning to TRBD1. The length of the CDR3 is 16 residues. The ends lost 6 bases at V and 4 bases at J; junction bases unmatched: 12. CDR1 is MDHEN, CDR2 SYDVKM, per germline. CDR3 sequence: CASSSPGTGKAYGYTF. In nucleotides, the CDR3 is TGTGCCAGCAGCTCTCCCGGGACAGGGAAGGCCTATGGCTACACCTTC.

This sequence joins TRBV7-2 and TRBJ2-2; a weak D match, TRBD2 (6 bases). The CDR3 is 14 amino acids. Germline-derived CDR1 and CDR2 are SGHTA and FQGNSA. Trimming left V 3 bases short and J 2 bases short, with 7 bases between. The CDR3 here is CASSFSGNTGELFF. The CDR3 DNA reads as TGTGCCAGCAGCTTTAGCGGAAACACCGGGGAGCTGTTTTTT.

The sample holds one count of this clone. V gene TRBV9 combines with J gene TRBJ2-2, with a tentative D call TRBD1 (6 bases). V lost 2 bases to trimming and J lost 1 base, with 9 bases between them. CDR3 length: 15 amino acids. In germline, CDR1 is SGDLS, CDR2 YYNGEE. CDR3 nucleotides: TGTGCCAGCAGCGTTCAGACAGGGAACACCGGGGAGCTGTTTTTT. Translated, it gives CASSVQTGNTGELFF.

The chain joins TRBV7-9 to TRBJ1-4; 7 nucleotides align to TRBD1. V trimming: 1 base; J trimming: 2 bases; junction bases outside the gene matches: 4. The V gene's germline CDR1 is SEHNR and CDR2 FQNEAQ (reference sequence). The CDR3 totals 16 residues. CDR3 nucleotide sequence: TGTGCCAGCAGCTTAGGAGGGGGCGGCACTAATGAAAAACTGTTTTTT. The encoded protein is CASSLGGGGTNEKLFF.

This clone has more than one count but fewer than ten. The chain uses TRBV2 and TRBJ1-2, with 11 nucleotides matching TRBD1. V was pared by 5 bases and J by 7 bases, with 3 bases of the junction left unmatched. This CDR3 has 13 amino acids. Per germline, CDR1 SNHLY and CDR2 FYNNEI. The CDR3 DNA is TGTGCCAGCAGTCTCGGGACAGGGGGTGGCTACACCTTC. This codes for CASSLGTGGGYTF.

The chain uses TRBV14 and TRBJ1-4; the D gene is possibly TRBD1 (6 bases). CDR1 and CDR2 (germline): SGHDN, FVKESK. V was pared by 4 bases and J by 3 bases, with 12 bases between. This CDR3 comprises 15 residues. The CDR3 DNA reads TGTGCCAGCAGCCGGACGACAGGAGCTAATGAAAAACTGTTTTTT. It yields the protein CASSRTTGANEKLFF.

The V call is TRBV6-5, the J call TRBJ1-2; possible D gene TRBD1, 6 bases. Trimming stripped 10 bases from V and 0 bases from J, with 15 bases between. Germline V gives CDR1 MNHEY, CDR2 SVGAGI. The CDR3 has 14 amino acids. The CDR3 DNA is TGTGCCACCGCCAACAGGGCTTCTAACTATGGCTACACCTTC. It translates to CATANRASNYGYTF.

The chain couples TRBV30 to TRBJ1-5, with D unresolved. Trimming removed 1 base at V and 11 bases at J, with 12 bases between. Germline-derived CDR1 and CDR2 are GTSNPN and SVGIG (reference sequence). The CDR3 totals 12 residues. CDR3 sequence reads: CAWSGADLTQHF. The DNA of the CDR3 is TGTGCCTGGAGTGGGGCCGATTTGACCCAGCATTTT.

V is TRBV4-3 and J is TRBJ1-3; a possible D gene is TRBD1 (5 bases). This CDR3 spans 17 amino acids. The V gene's germline CDR1 is LGHNA and CDR2 YSLEER. V was shortened by 0 bases and J by 7 bases, with 19 bases between the two germline ends. The CDR3 loop reads CASSQESFGGGRNTIYF. CDR3 DNA: TGCGCCAGCAGCCAAGAATCGTTCGGGGGAGGCCGTAACACCATATATTTT.

This clone was observed a single time. The chain couples TRBV6-5 to TRBJ1-1, with 7 nucleotides matching TRBD1. The CDR3 loop spans 14 amino acids. Trimming cost V 7 bases and J 2 bases; bases outside gene matches: 7. Germline CDR1 is MNHEY and CDR2 is SVGAGI. This CDR3 reads CASTLGTANTEAFF. CDR3 in DNA: TGTGCCAGCACTCTTGGGACAGCCAACACTGAAGCTTTCTTT.

V is TRBV4-3 and J is TRBJ2-2; 9 bases map to TRBD1. The CDR3 extends over 17 amino acids. Losses at the gene ends were 5 bases for V and 6 bases for J; bases not matched to a gene: 13. Germline V gene lookup returns CDR1 LGHNA and CDR2 YSLEER. CDR3 amino acids: CASSSDRGSVFSGELFF. In DNA, the CDR3 is TGCGCCAGCAGCTCGGACAGGGGATCGGTTTTTTCCGGGGAGCTGTTTTTT.

This sequence joins TRBV29-1 and TRBJ2-7; 9 bases match TRBD2. V dropped 4 bases and J dropped 3; count of bases not matched to a gene: 1. The CDR3 spans 12 residues. Per germline, CDR1 SQVTM and CDR2 ANQGSEA. This CDR3 is CSVGSGGYEQYF. Here the CDR3 DNA reads TGCAGCGTTGGTAGCGGGGGCTACGAGCAGTACTTC.

The V gene is TRBV4-1, the J gene TRBJ2-2; D may be TRBD1 (7 bases). This CDR3 contains 13 residues. Deletions cut 11 bases from V and 6 bases from J, with 16 bases between. Germline loops: CDR1 MGHRA, CDR2 YSYEKL. CDR3 loop: CAAGTVRAGELFF. In nucleotides, the CDR3 is TGCGCCGCGGGGACAGTAAGGGCCGGGGAGCTGTTTTTT.

The chain uses TRBV20-1 and TRBJ1-1, with D unresolved. With 8 bases removed from V and 1 base from J, the gap between germline ends came to 8 bases. The CDR3 has 11 amino acids. CDR1 is DFQATT and CDR2 is SNEGSKA in the germline V gene (reference sequence). The CDR3 region has the DNA TGCAGTCCGACGGGGAACACTGAAGCTTTCTTT. It specifies CSPTGNTEAFF.

The DNA of the CDR3 is TGTGCCAGCAGCCCCTGGGGGGCAGATACGCAGTATTTT. Protein: CASSPWGADTQYF. The chain uses TRBV7-9 and TRBJ2-3; TRBD2 might be the D (6 bases). The CDR3 totals 13 residues. Germline CDR1 and CDR2: SEHNR and FQNEAQ (reference sequence). The V end lost 5 bases, the J end lost 4 bases, and 10 bases lay between the germline ends.

The gene calls are TRBV19 and TRBJ2-3; possibly TRBD1 for D (6 bases). The CDR3 has 15 residues. Trimming took off 6 bases at V and 5 bases at J, with 18 bases between the two ends. Germline assignment: CDR1 LNHDA and CDR2 SQIVND (reference sequence). The CDR3 reads CASRPTPGAQDTQYF. CDR3 nucleotides: TGTGCCAGTAGGCCGACCCCAGGGGCGCAAGATACGCAGTATTTT.

The chain uses TRBV27 and TRBJ2-3; no firm D call. This CDR3 region has 14 residues. Trimming left V 5 bases short and J 6 bases short, with 15 bases between. Germline V gene data show CDR1 as MNHEY and CDR2 as SMNVEV (reference sequence). The CDR3, as DNA: TGTGCCAGCAGTCCACGGCCGACTCGGGATACGCAGTATTTT. Residues: CASSPRPTRDTQYF.

This chain uses TRBV6-5 with TRBJ2-7; possible D gene TRBD1, 6 bases. The V and J ends lost 5 bases and 5 bases respectively, with 19 bases between them. Per germline, CDR1 MNHEY and CDR2 SVGAGI. CDR3 length: 15 amino acids. The CDR3 DNA reads TGTGCCAGCAGTAAACAGGGCGTCTGGTCCCACGAGCAGTACTTC. Translation gives CASSKQGVWSHEQYF.

The chain links TRBV19 to TRBJ1-3; TRBD1 might be the D (5 bases). The V end was cut by 3 bases, the J end by 0 bases, with 18 bases between. The V gene's germline CDR1 is LNHDA and CDR2 SQIVND (reference sequence). The CDR3 totals 18 residues. This chain's CDR3 is CASSIPLRQSSSGNTIYF. CDR3 nucleotides: TGTGCCAGTAGTATTCCCCTCCGACAGTCGAGCTCTGGAAACACCATATATTTT.